The 31 T cell receptor beta chains below all came from one sample that was sequenced in a study of CD8+CD57+ T cells in acquired aplastic anemia. TCR beta VDJ and CDR3 were profiled, and genomic DNA was the template. A single record per CDR3 protein comes from TCRdb applying MiXCR to the reads. The top ten hold 60% to 75% of the sample, which has roughly 86,000 distinct CDR3 sequences, less than 60% seen once. The sample comprised sorted CD4+, CD8+, or CD8+CD57+ T cells (not recorded which) from PBMCs. The receptors shown here come from a human donor in good health, serving as a control.

The sample holds many counts of this clonotype. The chain couples TRBV11-2 to TRBJ2-7; a possible D gene is TRBD2 (6 bases). Trimming cost V 5 bases and J 2 bases, with 16 bases left between them. Per germline, CDR1 SGHAT and CDR2 FQNNGV. The CDR3 totals 15 residues. CDR3 DNA sequence: TGTGCCAGCAGCCATCCGGTACAGCGGGCCTACGAGCAGTACTTC. Its protein product is CASSHPVQRAYEQYF.

This clonotype was observed many times. This chain uses TRBV9 with TRBJ1-1; no definite D call. Germline CDR1 SGDLS, CDR2 YYNGEE. The V gene lost 4 bases and the J gene lost 10 bases, with 20 bases spanning the gap. This CDR3 has 14 residues. CDR3 sequence: CASSPKPDRGGAFF. CDR3 in DNA: TGTGCCAGCAGCCCAAAACCGGACCGCGGCGGAGCTTTCTTT.

The genes are TRBV3-1 and TRBJ2-5; tentatively, D is TRBD2 (6 bases). The CDR3 covers 14 residues. Germline CDR1 and CDR2: LGHDT and YNNKEL (reference sequence). Trimming removed 0 bases at V and 5 bases at J, with 10 bases between. CDR3 sequence reads: CASSQDGGAETQYF. Written as DNA, the CDR3 is TGTGCCAGCAGCCAAGATGGAGGGGCGGAGACCCAGTACTTC.

Notes on this clonotype: At one of its ends the junction is not consistent with the germline gene, which may arise from a read error. The V and J genes are TRBV4-1 and TRBJ2-7, with 8 bases aligning to TRBD2. CDR3 length equals 16 residues. Germline-derived CDR1 and CDR2 are MGHRA and YSYEKL. The CDR3 region is CASSQDASGGLYKQYF. In nucleotides, the CDR3 is TGCGCCAGCAGCCAAGATGCCAGCGGGGGTCTCTACAAGCAGTACTTC.

This clonotype appeared a single time. The V and J genes are TRBV10-3 and TRBJ1-2; 8 bases map to TRBD1. Germline V gene sequence: CDR1 ENHRY, CDR2 SYGVKD. V was pared by 4 bases and J by 6 bases, with 7 bases of the junction left unmatched. The CDR3 runs 14 residues. The DNA for the CDR3 is TGTGCCATCAGTGCGACAGGGGAATTCGATGGCTACACCTTC. Protein product: CAISATGEFDGYTF.

The J gene is TRBJ2-1, the V gene TRBV2; D is unresolved. This CDR3 comprises 14 residues. V gave up 7 bases and J gave up 0 bases, with 10 bases separating them. Germline CDR1 is SNHLY and CDR2 is FYNNEI. CDR3 in amino acids: CASTPEFSYNEQFF. CDR3 in DNA: TGTGCCAGCACACCGGAGTTCTCCTACAATGAGCAGTTCTTC.

The V call is TRBV12-3 or TRBV12-4, the J call TRBJ1-4, with 9 bases identical to TRBD1. J was trimmed by 3 bases and V by 6 bases; bases with no gene match: 5. This CDR3 is built from 15 residues. For the CDR3, the DNA is TGTGCCAGCAGCGATACAGGGGGCGCTAATGAAAAACTGTTTTTT. This gives the protein CASSDTGGANEKLFF.

This chain links TRBV11-1 with TRBJ1-5, with D perhaps matching TRBD1 (5 bases). Germline V gives CDR1 SGHAT, CDR2 FQDESV (reference sequence). Trimming pared 6 bases from V and 1 base from J, leaving 25 bases between. The CDR3 is 19 amino acids. The CDR3 here is CASRPPGDGIYMSNQPQHF. In nucleotides, the CDR3 is TGTGCCAGCAGACCTCCGGGGGATGGTATATATATGAGCAATCAGCCCCAGCATTTT.

The chain uses TRBV30 and TRBJ2-1, with 10 bases lining up with TRBD2. J lost 10 bases, V lost 0 bases, and 12 bases had no gene match. Germline V gene data show CDR1 as GTSNPN and CDR2 as SVGIG (reference sequence). This CDR3 region has 16 residues. The CDR3 DNA reads as TGTGCCTGGAGTGTACGATCCCTAGCGGGAGCTGGGGAGCAGTTCTTC. It codes for CAWSVRSLAGAGEQFF.

This clonotype was seen ten or more times. The V call is TRBV7-6, the J call TRBJ2-1, with D unresolved. V was pared by 7 bases and J by 7 bases, with 11 bases between. The CDR3 loop spans 12 amino acids. Germline V gene lookup returns CDR1 SGHVS and CDR2 FNYEAQ. As DNA, the CDR3 is TGTGCCAGCATCACGCCTAGGAATGAGCAGTTCTTC. Amino acid sequence: CASITPRNEQFF.

As DNA, the CDR3 is TGTGCCAGTAGTGCAAGACAGGGGACCGCTAGCTCCTATAATTCACCCCTCCACTTT. Its protein is CASSARQGTASSYNSPLHF. The genes are TRBV19 and TRBJ1-6, with TRBD1 identical over 8 bases. This CDR3 contains 19 residues. V gave up 5 bases and J gave up 0 bases; unmatched junction bases: 12. Germline CDR1 reads LNHDA; CDR2 reads SQIVND (reference sequence).

The chain carries TRBV2 and TRBJ2-1; D is tentatively TRBD1 or TRBD2 (5 bases each). V lost 7 bases, J lost 7 bases, and 26 bases lay in between. Germline values: CDR1 SNHLY, CDR2 FYNNEI. The CDR3 is 17 residues long. CDR3 in amino acids: CASKGPAEAWGTNEQFF. The DNA of the CDR3 is TGTGCCAGCAAGGGACCAGCAGAGGCCTGGGGTACGAATGAGCAGTTCTTC. Combining the CDR3 with reference TRBV2 and TRBJ2-1 gives the whole variable domain EPEVTQTPSHQVTQMGQEVILRCVPISNHLYFYWYRQILGQKVEFLVSFYNNEISEKSEIFDDQFSVERPDGSNFTLKIRSTKLEDSAMYFCASKGPAEAWGTNEQFFGPGTRLTVL.

This sequence joins TRBV25-1 and TRBJ2-5, with 13 bases fitting TRBD2. With 8 bases clipped from V and 2 bases from J, the junction kept 11 bases outside the gene matches. CDR3 length: 17 amino acids. Germline loops: CDR1 MGHDK, CDR2 SYGVNS. The DNA for the CDR3 is TGTGCCAGCTCACCTTCGGGACTAGCGGGGCTACAAGAGACCCAGTACTTC. It yields the protein CASSPSGLAGLQETQYF. The whole variable domain, filled in from reference TRBV25-1 and TRBJ2-5, reads EADIYQTPRYLVIGTGKKITLECSQTMGHDKMYWYQQDPGMELHLIHYSYGVNSTEKGDLSSESTVSRIRTEHFPLTLESARPSHTSQYLCASSPSGLAGLQETQYFGPGTRLLVL.

This clonotype was observed many times. The V call is TRBV9, the J call TRBJ2-7, with TRBD2 as a possible D gene (6 bases). Trimming took off 3 bases at V and 6 bases at J, with 10 bases between the two ends. The germline V gene encodes CDR1 SGDLS and CDR2 YYNGEE. There are 12 residues in the CDR3. CDR3 bases: TGTGCCAGCAGCGGGGCGGAGGGCGAGCAGTACTTC. It specifies CASSGAEGEQYF.

This clonotype was recorded only once. This chain links TRBV5-1 with TRBJ1-6; tentatively, D is TRBD1 (5 bases). Germline loops: CDR1 SGHRS, CDR2 YFSETQ. The CDR3 loop spans 14 amino acids. Trimming removed 7 bases from V and 10 bases from J, with 18 bases in between. DNA of the CDR3: TGCGCCAGCGGCATAACAGAGGGGAGCTCACCCCTCCACTTT. Translation gives CASGITEGSSPLHF.

The CDR3 spells CASSNGTNTKTQYF. CDR3 nucleotides: TGTGCCAGCAGTAACGGGACAAACACCAAGACCCAGTACTTC. This sequence joins TRBV6-5 and TRBJ2-5, with D possibly being TRBD1 (6 bases). The CDR3 runs to 14 residues. The germline V gene encodes CDR1 MNHEY and CDR2 SVGAGI. Deletions cut 5 bases from V and 6 bases from J, with 16 bases between.

The chain employs TRBV24-1 and TRBJ2-2; D is uncertain. Germline CDR1 and CDR2: KGHDR and SFDVKD. CDR3 length: 11 amino acids. Trimming stripped 3 bases from V and 7 bases from J, with 2 bases between. CDR3 nucleotide sequence: TGTGCCACCAGTGATCACGGGGAGCTGTTTTTT. Its protein product is CATSDHGELFF.

In nucleotides, the CDR3 is TGTGCCAGCAGTTTAGGAGTAGACAAAAACATTCAGTACTTC. It yields the protein CASSLGVDKNIQYF. The chain uses TRBV12-3 or TRBV12-4 and TRBJ2-4; unclear D gene. The CDR3 spans 14 residues. Deletions cut 1 base from V and 3 bases from J, with 7 bases between.

This clonotype occurred a few times. V and J are TRBV25-1 and TRBJ2-3; 10 bases fit TRBD2. Trimming cost V 4 bases and J 8 bases; bases outside gene matches: 9. Germline V gives CDR1 MGHDK, CDR2 SYGVNS. The CDR3 contains 15 residues. The CDR3 protein is CASSALAGVQGTQYF. CDR3 DNA: TGTGCCAGCAGTGCCCTAGCGGGAGTTCAGGGTACGCAGTATTTT.

This clonotype was recorded at least ten times. Here the CDR3 reads CARHGHYARYGYTF. CDR3 bases: TGTGCCAGACATGGACATTACGCTAGGTATGGCTACACCTTC. The chain carries TRBV11-1 and TRBJ1-2; TRBD1 might be the D (5 bases). V lost 9 bases to trimming and J lost 5 bases, with 19 bases between them. Germline V gene lookup returns CDR1 SGHAT and CDR2 FQDESV (reference sequence). The CDR3 spans 14 residues.

The CDR3 reads CATSRDKDQPQHF. CDR3 nucleotide sequence: TGTGCCACCAGCAGAGATAAGGATCAGCCCCAGCATTTT. The chain combines TRBV2 with TRBJ1-5; D remains unclear. Trimming shortened V by 10 bases and J by 5 bases, and 15 bases separated the two germline ends. The CDR3 runs to 13 residues. CDR1 is SNHLY and CDR2 is FYNNEI in the germline V gene.

This clonotype was observed a handful of times. The rearrangement links TRBV10-3 to TRBJ2-1; 7 bases agree with TRBD2. With V trimmed by 6 bases and J by 9 bases, 5 bases remained unmatched. This CDR3 contains 12 residues. The V gene's germline CDR1 is ENHRY and CDR2 SYGVKD. The CDR3 nucleotides are TGTGCCATCAGCGCGGGAGAGGGTGAGCAGTTCTTC. It specifies CAISAGEGEQFF.

The chain employs TRBV15 and TRBJ1-2; no clear D gene. The CDR3 is made up of 14 amino acids. With 0 bases removed from V and 8 bases from J, the gap between germline ends came to 13 bases. Germline values: CDR1 LNHNV, CDR2 YYDKDF (reference sequence). The CDR3 DNA reads as TGTGCCACCAGCAGAGATACTTGGGATCGGGGCTACACCTTC. The encoded protein is CATSRDTWDRGYTF.

The chain employs TRBV4-1 and TRBJ2-7; weak D call: TRBD2 (5 bases). V lost 1 base to trimming and J lost 6 bases, with 13 bases between them. Germline lookup yields CDR1 MGHRA and CDR2 YSYEKL. CDR3 size: 14 residues. The DNA for the CDR3 is TGCGCCAGCAGCCAAGTATCACTAGGAAGCGAGCAGTACTTC. This encodes CASSQVSLGSEQYF.

There are a few counts of this clonotype. CDR3 protein: CASSPDRSSGGPEQYF. Written as DNA, the CDR3 is TGTGCCAGCAGCCCTGACCGAAGTAGCGGGGGGCCCGAGCAGTACTTC. The chain links TRBV4-2 to TRBJ2-7; 10 nucleotides agree with TRBD2. Germline CDR1 LGHNA, CDR2 YNFKEQ. This CDR3 is 16 amino acids long. V lost 4 bases, J lost 6 bases, and 12 bases stayed unmatched.

This clonotype has ten or more counts. The chain uses TRBV29-1 and TRBJ1-3; D remains unclear. Trimming shortened V by 5 bases and J by 9 bases, and 11 bases separated the two germline ends. From germline, CDR1 is SQVTM and CDR2 ANQGSEA. CDR3 size: 11 residues. The CDR3 spells CSVSSMGTIYF. The CDR3, as DNA: TGCAGCGTTTCGTCCATGGGCACCATATATTTT.

In its sample, this clonotype was seen many times. V is TRBV19 and J is TRBJ2-3; D ambiguous. The CDR3 has 16 residues. CDR1 is LNHDA and CDR2 is SQIVND in the germline V gene (reference sequence). V lost 3 bases, J lost 2 bases, and 15 bases lay in between. CDR3 nucleotides: TGTGCCAGTAGTATTCCGGGCTTTCGACACACAGATACGCAGTATTTT. Its protein is CASSIPGFRHTDTQYF.

The J gene is TRBJ1-2, the V gene TRBV29-1; D is uncertain. This CDR3 region has 9 residues. V lost 4 bases and J lost 7, with 4 bases in between. Germline assignment: CDR1 SQVTM and CDR2 ANQGSEA. CDR3 DNA: TGCAGCGTTGCCGGTGGCTACACCTTC. It specifies CSVAGGYTF.

This clonotype occurred many times. This chain joins TRBV20-1 and TRBJ1-1; TRBD1 might be the D (6 bases). Germline CDR1 and CDR2: DFQATT and SNEGSKA (reference sequence). The CDR3 spans 13 residues. The CDR3 sequence: CRVDQGLNTEAFF. CDR3 nucleotides: TGCAGAGTGGATCAGGGGCTGAACACTGAAGCTTTCTTT.

This chain connects TRBV2 to TRBJ2-2, with D perhaps TRBD2 (7 bases). This CDR3 has 15 residues. Germline V gene data show CDR1 as SNHLY and CDR2 as FYNNEI. V lost 7 bases and J 3 bases, leaving 15 bases between the germline ends. CDR3 sequence: CASKRGGVDTGELFF. The CDR3 DNA is TGTGCCAGCAAAAGGGGGGGTGTGGACACCGGGGAGCTGTTTTTT.

This chain connects TRBV10-3 to TRBJ2-7, with TRBD1 matching 10 bases. CDR3 length equals 14 residues. With V trimmed by 6 bases and J by 7 bases, 9 bases remained unmatched. Germline-derived CDR1 and CDR2 are ENHRY and SYGVKD. The CDR3 bases are TGTGCCATCAGCGGAGGGACAGGGGATTGGGAGCAGTACTTC. Its translation is CAISGGTGDWEQYF.